The 22 T cell receptor beta chains in this list originate from one sample, sequenced in a study of regulatory T cells in long-lasting Graves disease listed by TCRdb under 2021. Libraries were built with multiplex PCR. Sequencing relied on an Illumina HiSeq 4000. To build TCR beta libraries, CDR3 regions were amplified by Arm-PCR using iRepertoire HTBI primers. The raw public reads went through TCRdb reprocessing: fastp at Q25, MiXCR clone calling, in-frame beta chains kept. Every entry covers one CDR3 protein and lists the most common genes and DNA from its rows. Recorded for this sample are 300,000 or so distinct CDR3 sequences; around 20% of them occurred a single time. Over 25% of the sample goes to the ten largest clones. Reading the label with the study, this specimen's time point is: persistent/refractory GD, antithyroid drugs over 5 years with positive TRAb. For both TCR sequencing and RNA sequencing, RNA was extracted from PBMCs using TRIzol.

The sequencing used peripheral blood mononuclear cells (PBMCs), collected when the disease was refractory, from a patient treated with antithyroid drugs. These receptors were taken from a female donor with Graves disease.

This clonotype was detected a few times. The chain uses TRBV29-1 and TRBJ1-2; no definite D call. The CDR3 is 13 residues long. Germline CDR1 is SQVTM and CDR2 is ANQGSEA. Trimming took off 7 bases at V and 8 bases at J, with 20 bases between the two ends. This CDR3 is CSAPRGPLGGYTF. CDR3 DNA: TGCAGCGCCCCGAGAGGGCCCCTGGGGGGCTACACCTTC.

Only a few counts were recorded for this clonotype. The chain combines TRBV30 with TRBJ1-1; the D gene is possibly TRBD1 (5 bases). Trimming cost V 0 bases and J 4 bases, with 9 bases left between them. CDR1 GTSNPN and CDR2 SVGIG come from the germline V gene (reference sequence). CDR3 length: 13 residues. The chain's CDR3 is CAWSVYGGTEAFF. The CDR3 DNA reads TGTGCCTGGAGTGTCTACGGGGGCACTGAAGCTTTCTTT.

At least ten counts were recorded for this clonotype. The rearrangement links TRBV6-1 to TRBJ2-2; D call uncertain. This CDR3 comprises 14 residues. The V end lost 5 bases, the J end lost 8 bases, and 15 bases lay between the germline ends. Germline V gene data show CDR1 as MNHNS and CDR2 as SASEGT. The CDR3 DNA reads TGTGCCAGCAGTCCCTCTGGGTGGTTGGGGGAGCTGTTTTTT. This translates into CASSPSGWLGELFF.

This clonotype was seen many times. The V and J genes are TRBV12-3 or TRBV12-4 and TRBJ2-7, with TRBD2 matching over 10 bases. The V segment lost 3 bases and the J segment 2 bases; nucleotides outside the gene matches: 7. The CDR3 is 16 residues long. The CDR3 reads CASSLEAAGGTYEQYF. CDR3 DNA sequence: TGTGCCAGCAGTTTGGAAGCAGCGGGAGGGACCTACGAGCAGTACTTC.

The rearrangement joins TRBV11-2 to TRBJ1-4; unclear D gene. Trimming took off 2 bases at V and 13 bases at J, with 14 bases between the two ends. This CDR3 has 13 amino acids. Germline V gene data show CDR1 as SGHAT and CDR2 as FQNNGV. DNA of the CDR3: TGTGCCAGCAGCTTAATTAAGTCAGCCGGACTGTTTTTT. Amino acids: CASSLIKSAGLFF.

This rearrangement joins TRBV11-3 to TRBJ2-1; TRBD2 might be the D (7 bases). The CDR3 sequence is 18 residues long. Germline CDR1 is SGHNT and CDR2 is YENEEA. V was clipped by 0 bases and J by 1 base, with 16 bases between them. The DNA of the CDR3 is TGTGCCAGCAGCTTAGATTTAGGGGGAGGGCCTTCCTACAATGAGCAGTTCTTC. This sequence encodes CASSLDLGGGPSYNEQFF.

The chain links TRBV27 to TRBJ2-7; D is unclear. Trimming shortened V by 6 bases and J by 2 bases, and 8 bases separated the two germline ends. Germline V gene lookup returns CDR1 MNHEY and CDR2 SMNVEV (reference sequence). The CDR3 totals 12 residues. CDR3 DNA sequence: TGTGCCAGCAGAACGGGTCCCTACGAGCAGTACTTC. Translated: CASRTGPYEQYF.

CDR3 amino acids: CASSRGTSGGATSETQYF. The CDR3 DNA sequence: TGTGCCAGCAGCCGAGGGACTAGCGGGGGGGCAACGAGCGAGACCCAGTACTTC. The chain uses TRBV6-2 or TRBV6-3 and TRBJ2-5, with TRBD2 identical over 16 bases. V lost 6 bases to trimming and J lost 5 bases; unmatched junction nucleotides: 12. The CDR3 runs 18 residues. Germline values: CDR1 MNHEY, CDR2 SVGEGT.

At least ten counts were recorded for this clonotype. The chain recombines TRBV7-9 with TRBJ2-7; TRBD2 aligns across 9 bases. Germline V lookup: CDR1 SEHNR, CDR2 FQNEAQ (reference sequence). V gave up 5 bases and J gave up 0 bases; unmatched junction bases: 8. The CDR3 contains 16 residues. CDR3 sequence reads: CASSLWGAGGSYEQYF. CDR3 coding DNA: TGTGCCAGCAGCCTCTGGGGAGCGGGAGGCTCCTACGAGCAGTACTTC.

This clonotype was observed many times. This chain's CDR3 is CASSYGGGSSYNSPLHF. For the CDR3, the DNA is TGTGCCAGCAGTTATGGGGGAGGAAGCTCCTATAATTCACCCCTCCACTTT. The chain carries TRBV6-5 and TRBJ1-6; tentatively, D is TRBD1 (5 bases). This CDR3 is 17 amino acids long. Trimming took 3 bases from V and 0 from J, leaving 12 bases between them. Per the germline V gene, CDR1 is MNHEY and CDR2 is SVGAGI.

This chain links TRBV5-5 with TRBJ2-4; TRBD1 agrees at 7 bases. The CDR3 has 18 amino acids. After removal of 0 bases from V and 2 bases from J, the junction contained 11 bases not matched to a gene. In germline, CDR1 is SGHKS, CDR2 YYEKEE (reference sequence). Written as DNA, the CDR3 is TGTGCCAGCAGCTTGGGGTGGACAGGATCCCTGACCAAAAACATTCAGTACTTC. This encodes CASSLGWTGSLTKNIQYF. Combining the CDR3 with reference TRBV5-5 and TRBJ2-4 gives the whole variable domain DAGVTQSPTHLIKTRGQQVTLRCSPISGHKSVSWYQQVLGQGPQFIFQYYEKEERGRGNFPDRFSARQFPNYSSELNVNALLLGDSALYLCASSLGWTGSLTKNIQYFGAGTRLSVL.

This clonotype was picked up many times. V is TRBV28 and J is TRBJ2-4; either TRBD1 or TRBD2 may supply D (5 bases each). Germline V gene lookup returns CDR1 MDHEN and CDR2 SYDVKM. CDR3 length: 13 residues. Trimming removed 6 bases from V and 6 bases from J, with 12 bases in between. The CDR3 reads CASSPGTSNIQYF. The DNA for the CDR3 is TGTGCCAGCAGCCCCGGGACCTCAAACATTCAGTACTTC.

In the case of this clonotype: A much larger clone is a single base away; this may be a read error. The genes are TRBV28 and TRBJ1-1; D uncertain. The V gene's germline CDR1 is MDHEN and CDR2 SYDVKM. This CDR3 is built from 9 residues. CDR3 DNA: TGTGCCAGCAGTCCAGGACTTTCCTTT. As protein: CASSPGLSF.

The chain links TRBV6-2 or TRBV6-3 to TRBJ1-5; D is unresolved. V lost 5 bases, J lost 0 bases, and 14 bases lay in between. Germline CDR1 and CDR2: MNHEY and SVGEGT. The CDR3 spans 16 residues. This CDR3 reads CASSGRYSYSNQPQHF. For the CDR3, the DNA is TGTGCCAGCAGTGGACGTTACAGTTATAGCAATCAGCCCCAGCATTTT.

At least ten counts were recorded for this clonotype. The V call is TRBV6-2 or TRBV6-3, the J call TRBJ1-1, with D possibly TRBD1 on 5 matching bases. Germline values: CDR1 MNHEY, CDR2 SVGEGT. The ends were cut back, 2 bases at V and 8 bases at J, with 12 bases in the middle. The CDR3 spans 13 residues. The CDR3 region is CASSYEGPLEAFF. The DNA of the CDR3 is TGTGCCAGCAGTTACGAGGGACCGCTGGAAGCTTTCTTT.

This clonotype was seen repeatedly, ten times or more. The chain has TRBV20-1 and TRBJ2-1; D is possibly TRBD1 or TRBD2 (6 bases each). The germline CDR1 and CDR2 sequences are DFQATT and SNEGSKA (reference sequence). This CDR3 has 12 residues. V was clipped by 3 bases and J by 8 bases, with 11 bases between them. In DNA form, the CDR3 reads TGCAGTGCTAGGGACGGGGGCTATGAGCAGTTCTTC. It encodes CSARDGGYEQFF.

This rearrangement joins TRBV7-9 to TRBJ1-2; D is uncertain. The CDR3 extends over 15 amino acids. Germline V CDR1 and CDR2: SEHNR, FQNEAQ (reference sequence). The V and J ends lost 4 bases and 0 bases respectively, with 12 bases between them. The CDR3 sequence is CASSSQLTSNYGYTF. Written as DNA, the CDR3 is TGTGCCAGCAGCTCACAGCTCACCTCTAACTATGGCTACACCTTC.

This clonotype was detected many times. V and J are TRBV13 and TRBJ1-1; 7 bases line up with TRBD1. The germline V gene has CDR1 PRHDT and CDR2 FYEKMQ (reference sequence). Trimming cost V 3 bases and J 0 bases; bases outside gene matches: 10. This CDR3 comprises 17 residues. CDR3 residues: CASSLGTTGAVNTEAFF. In DNA form, the CDR3 reads TGTGCCAGCAGCTTGGGAACCACAGGGGCGGTGAACACTGAAGCTTTCTTT. Supplemented by reference TRBV13 and TRBJ1-1, the full variable domain reads AAGVIQSPRHLIKEKRETATLKCYPIPRHDTVYWYQQGPGQDPQFLISFYEKMQSDKGSIPDRFSAQQFSDYHSELNMSSLELGDSALYFCASSLGTTGAVNTEAFFGQGTRLTVV.

The chain links TRBV2 to TRBJ1-2; 9 bases map to TRBD1. With 4 bases clipped from V and 4 bases from J, the junction kept 7 bases outside the gene matches. Per the germline V gene, CDR1 is SNHLY and CDR2 is FYNNEI. The CDR3 extends over 15 amino acids. CDR3 sequence reads: CASSVRDRDIYGYTF. DNA for the CDR3: TGTGCCAGCAGTGTGCGGGACAGGGACATCTATGGCTACACCTTC.

There are many counts of this clonotype. Mismatch with germline at one junction end may stem from a read error. The CDR3 DNA is TGTGCCAGCAGCTGGGGGTATGGCTACACCTTC. Protein sequence: CASSWGYGYTF. The chain carries TRBV5-1 and TRBJ1-2; possible D gene TRBD1, 5 bases. Germline V CDR1 and CDR2: SGHRS, YFSETQ. The CDR3 consists of 11 residues. The full variable domain, in which reference TRBV5-1 and TRBJ1-2 provide the parts outside the CDR3, is KAGVTQTPRYLIKTRGQQVTLSCSPISGHRSVSWYQQTPGQGLQFLFEYFSETQRNKGNFPGRFSGRQFSNSRSEMNVSTLELGDSALYLCASSWGYGYTFGSGTRLTVV.

Note on this clonotype: This may stem from a read error, because a much larger clone lies one nucleotide away. This chain links TRBV12-3 or TRBV12-4 with TRBJ1-5; the D is unclear. The CDR3 is 14 residues long. V lost 5 bases, J lost 7 bases, and 15 bases lay in between. The CDR3 DNA reads TGTGCCAGCAGTCCTGACGTCGTACGGCAGCCCCAGCATTTT. As protein: CASSPDVVRQPQHF.

J is TRBJ1-2 and V is TRBV6-2 or TRBV6-3, with D unresolved. The CDR3 runs to 13 residues. CDR1 is MNHEY and CDR2 is SVGEGT in the germline V gene. Trimming stripped 2 bases from V and 1 base from J, with 5 bases between. The chain's CDR3 is CASSYGVNYGYTF. The CDR3 DNA reads TGTGCCAGCAGTTACGGCGTTAACTATGGCTACACCTTC.